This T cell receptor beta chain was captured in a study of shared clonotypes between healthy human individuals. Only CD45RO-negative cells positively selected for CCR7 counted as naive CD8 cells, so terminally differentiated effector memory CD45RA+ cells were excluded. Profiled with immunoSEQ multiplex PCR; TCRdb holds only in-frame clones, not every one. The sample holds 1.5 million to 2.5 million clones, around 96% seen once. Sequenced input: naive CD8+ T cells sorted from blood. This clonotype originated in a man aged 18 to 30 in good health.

CDR3 nucleotide sequence: TGTGCCAGCAGCCTGACAGGACCGGGCCCCAATCAGCCCCAGCATTTT. Translating it yields CASSLTGPGPNQPQHF. The rearrangement uses TRBV5-4 and TRBJ1-5; possible D gene TRBD1, 6 bases. Trimming cost V 4 bases and J 3 bases, with 17 bases left between them. CDR1 is SGHNT, CDR2 YYREEE, per germline (reference sequence). This CDR3 spans 16 amino acids.